Sequencing of this T cell receptor beta chain was carried out in a study of beta chain features in type 1 diabetes. This clone was counted between two and nine times. The antigen is not known. Purities in excess of 95% were seen in all sorted populations. Expressed TCRB transcripts were sequenced because the isolated RNA had all been reverse transcribed beforehand. The method was immunoSEQ multiplex PCR; TCRdb's version includes in-frame clones alone and lacks a portion of them. The repertoire has some 900,000 clones, about a sixth of them found once; the top ten carry roughly 0.025%. Broader study findings: Lower insertion and higher deletion counts appeared at VDJ junctions in type 1 diabetes patients. TCRB CDR3s were moderately but significantly shorter in Type 1 diabetes patients in all four CD4+ subsets.

Sequenced: naive CD4+ T cells from blood. The source of this sequence is a woman aged 18-35 years in good health.

CDR3 in amino acids: CASSYRTTGIRNEQYF. The CDR3 DNA reads TGTGCCAGCAGTTACCGAACGACAGGGATCAGGAACGAGCAGTACTTC. The rearrangement uses TRBV6-5 and TRBJ2-7, with TRBD1 matching over 7 bases. The length of the CDR3 is 16 residues. Germline CDR1 is MNHEY and CDR2 is SVGAGI. The J segment lost 5 bases and the V segment lost 2 bases, leaving 12 bases of the junction unmatched.